This passage covers 3 T cell receptor beta chains from one sample sequenced in a study of blood T cell repertoires in COVID-19. The method was immunoSEQ multiplex PCR; TCRdb's version includes in-frame clones alone and lacks a portion of them. The table has 250,000 to 350,000 clones, around 85% seen once. Specimen: PBMCs or T cells enriched from blood (not recorded which). These receptors came from a woman between 45 and 65 years old who had recovered from COVID-19.

CDR3 residues: CASSPGLGETQYF. CDR3 in DNA: TGTGCCAGCAGTCCGGGACTAGGAGAGACCCAGTACTTC. The chain employs TRBV3-1 (or the pseudogene TRBV3-2) and TRBJ2-5; 8 bases are shared with TRBD2. The CDR3 runs to 13 residues. The J segment lost 4 bases and the V segment lost 6 bases, leaving 4 bases of the junction unmatched. Per germline, CDR1 LGHDT and CDR2 YNNKEL (reference sequence).

The rearrangement links TRBV27 to TRBJ2-3; the D gene is possibly TRBD2 (5 bases). Trimming left V 4 bases short and J 5 bases short, with 10 bases between. Germline lookup yields CDR1 MNHEY and CDR2 SMNVEV (reference sequence). The CDR3 has 13 residues. The CDR3 nucleotides read TGTGCCAGCAGTTGGCTAGCTGAAGATACGCAGTATTTT. It specifies CASSWLAEDTQYF.

This chain links TRBV7-2 with TRBJ1-1; D perhaps matches TRBD1 (6 bases). The CDR3 runs to 15 residues. Germline-derived CDR1 and CDR2 are SGHTA and FQGNSA. Trimming took off 1 base at V and 6 bases at J, with 15 bases between the two ends. The CDR3 loop is CASSLGHPGVSEAFF. The DNA for the CDR3 is TGTGCCAGCAGCTTAGGCCACCCAGGGGTGTCTGAAGCTTTCTTT.